A single T cell receptor beta chain is shown here with its context. Germline V lookup: CDR1 SGHNT, CDR2 YYREEE (reference sequence). The V and J ends lost 2 bases and 0 bases respectively, with 13 bases between them. The CDR3 sequence is 16 residues long. TCRdb's table, derived via immunoSEQ multiplex PCR, lists solely in-frame clones and lacks some. The sample consists of roughly 1.4 million clones, around 98.5% of them appearing once. These data originate in a study of shared clonotypes between healthy human individuals. The TCR was taken from a man younger than 40 in good health. The material sequenced was naive CD4+ T cells sorted from blood. Subset reported: CD45RA+ positively selected. This chain links TRBV5-4 with TRBJ2-3; D is uncertain. The CDR3 region is CASSFVGRASTDTQYF. The CDR3 coding sequence is TGTGCCAGCAGCTTTGTCGGCCGGGCGAGCACAGATACGCAGTATTTT.